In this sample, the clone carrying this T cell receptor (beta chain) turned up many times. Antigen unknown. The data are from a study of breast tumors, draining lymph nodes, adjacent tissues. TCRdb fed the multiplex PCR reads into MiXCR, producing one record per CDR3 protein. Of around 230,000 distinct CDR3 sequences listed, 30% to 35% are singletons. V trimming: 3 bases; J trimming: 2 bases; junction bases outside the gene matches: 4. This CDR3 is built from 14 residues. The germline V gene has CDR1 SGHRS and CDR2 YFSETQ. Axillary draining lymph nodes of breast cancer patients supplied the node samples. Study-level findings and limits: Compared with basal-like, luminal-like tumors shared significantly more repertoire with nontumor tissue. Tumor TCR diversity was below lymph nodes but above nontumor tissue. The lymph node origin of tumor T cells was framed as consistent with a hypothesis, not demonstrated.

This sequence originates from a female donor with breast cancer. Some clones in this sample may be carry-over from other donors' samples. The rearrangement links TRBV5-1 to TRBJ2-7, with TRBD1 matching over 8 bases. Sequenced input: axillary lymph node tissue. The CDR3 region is CASSSGGAPYEQYF. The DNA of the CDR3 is TGCGCCAGCAGCTCAGGGGGCGCCCCCTACGAGCAGTACTTC.